The T cell receptor beta chain described here comes from a study of T cell repertoires in cytomegalovirus infection. Looking at the study overall: CMV epitopes in the study were HLA-C-restricted (recently identified) and HLA-B-restricted (well studied). Carrying CMV and the relevant HLA type showed in public TCR beta signatures.

TCRdb passed the reads through MiXCR, listing each CDR3 protein once. In the table there are 550,000 to 700,000 distinct CDR3 sequences, just under 40% of which are singletons. In regard to this clonotype: Its antigen is not identified.

Germline CDR1 SGHVS, CDR2 FQNEAQ. Trimming removed 2 bases from V and 0 bases from J, with 14 bases in between. This CDR3 comprises 16 residues. Findings and limits, study-wide: Clonotypes of TCR beta that were HLA-C-restricted and CMV-specific dominated the ex vivo response.

The receptor was derived from a human donor in good health (CMV status not recorded). Some clones in this sample may be carry-over from other donors' samples. The chain uses TRBV7-8 and TRBJ2-7; D gene unclear. Source: cultured PBMCs, taken from culture after CMV antigen stimulation. The CDR3 coding sequence is TGTGCCAGCAGCTTAATAGGTAGCCCGAGCTCCTACGAGCAGTACTTC. Amino acids: CASSLIGSPSSYEQYF.